The source of this TCR beta chain is a study of blood T cell repertoires in COVID-19. At the level of the study: Researchers got acute and convalescent COVID-19 samples from the United States, Italy and Spain. Nucleic acid was either cDNA or gDNA, and it came from T cells, B-cell-depleted T cells, or PBMCs.

Germline V gene lookup returns CDR1 MDHEN and CDR2 SYDVKM. V gave up 2 bases and J gave up 2 bases, with 9 bases separating them. CDR3 length: 14 amino acids. How the authors handled the data: From reference gene primer amplification, estimates of nucleated cell counts were derived. Clones were sequenced by immunoSEQ multiplex PCR, and TCRdb holds only the in-frame ones, with some missing. The D gene and trimming were derived from the DNA, and the V and J assignments and clone size from that table. The table has over 200,000 clones, more than 85% seen once; the top ten hold over 1.5%. The TCR sequence derives from a man aged 35-49 years with active or convalescent COVID-19. The gene calls are TRBV28 and TRBJ1-2, with D perhaps TRBD1 (6 bases). The sequencing sample was made of peripheral blood. This CDR3 is CASSLNRDNYGYTF. The CDR3 region has the DNA TGTGCCAGCAGTTTAAACAGGGACAACTATGGCTACACCTTC.